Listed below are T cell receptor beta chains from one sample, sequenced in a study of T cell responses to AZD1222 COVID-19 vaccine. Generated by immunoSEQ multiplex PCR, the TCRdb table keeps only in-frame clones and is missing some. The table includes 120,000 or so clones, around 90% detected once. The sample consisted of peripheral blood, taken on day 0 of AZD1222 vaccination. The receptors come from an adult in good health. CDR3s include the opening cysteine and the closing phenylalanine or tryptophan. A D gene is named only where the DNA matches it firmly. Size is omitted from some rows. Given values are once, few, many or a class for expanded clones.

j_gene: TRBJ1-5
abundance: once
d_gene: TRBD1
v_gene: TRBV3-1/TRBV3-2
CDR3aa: CASSRNRGVNQPQHF
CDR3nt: TGTGCCAGCAGCCGGAACAGGGGGGTCAATCAGCCCCAGCATTTT

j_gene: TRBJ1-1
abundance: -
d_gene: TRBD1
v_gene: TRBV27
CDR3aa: CASSLWTGETEAFF
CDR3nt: TGTGCCAGCAGTTTATGGACAGGGGAGACTGAAGCTTTCTTT

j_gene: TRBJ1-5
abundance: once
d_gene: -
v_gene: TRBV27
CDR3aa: CASSSRTGSANQPQHF
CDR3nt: TGTGCCAGCAGTTCAAGAACAGGGAGTGCCAATCAGCCCCAGCATTTT

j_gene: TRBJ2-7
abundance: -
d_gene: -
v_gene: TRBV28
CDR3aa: CASRPDIPYEQYF
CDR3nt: TGTGCCAGCAGACCAGACATCCCCTACGAGCAGTACTTC

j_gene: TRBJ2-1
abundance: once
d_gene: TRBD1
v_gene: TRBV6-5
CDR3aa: CASSYSRTGVNEQFF
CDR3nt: TGTGCCAGCAGTTACTCCCGGACAGGGGTCAATGAGCAGTTCTTC

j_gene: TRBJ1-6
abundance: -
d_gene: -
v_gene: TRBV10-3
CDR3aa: CAISPISDSPLHF
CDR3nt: TGTGCCATCAGTCCGATATCCGATTCACCCCTCCACTTT

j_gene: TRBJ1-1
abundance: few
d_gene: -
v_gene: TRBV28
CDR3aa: CASSSFRGTEAFF
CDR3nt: TGTGCCAGCAGTTCCTTTCGGGGGACTGAAGCTTTCTTT

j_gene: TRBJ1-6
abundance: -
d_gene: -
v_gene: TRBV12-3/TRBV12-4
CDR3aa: CASTPGHNSPLHF
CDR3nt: TGTGCCAGCACCCCGGGTCACAATTCACCCCTCCACTTT

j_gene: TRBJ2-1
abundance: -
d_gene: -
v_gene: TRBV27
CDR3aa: CASSSPRGAGVGGRNEQFF
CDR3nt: TGTGCCAGCAGTTCCCCGAGGGGGGCAGGGGTTGGAGGTAGGAATGAGCAGTTCTTC

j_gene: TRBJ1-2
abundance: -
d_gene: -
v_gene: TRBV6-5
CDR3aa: CASSYGPDYGYTF
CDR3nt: TGTGCCAGCAGTTACGGGCCCGATTATGGCTACACCTTC

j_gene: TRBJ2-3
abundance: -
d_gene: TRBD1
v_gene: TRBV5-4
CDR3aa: CASSLGDSRRDTQYF
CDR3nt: TGTGCCAGCAGCTTGGGGGACAGCCGTAGGGATACGCAGTATTTT

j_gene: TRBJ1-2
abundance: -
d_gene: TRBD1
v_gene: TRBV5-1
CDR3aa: CASSLDGQGDYGYTF
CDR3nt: TGCGCCAGCAGCTTGGATGGACAGGGGGACTATGGCTACACCTTC

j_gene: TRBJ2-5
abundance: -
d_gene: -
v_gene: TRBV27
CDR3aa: CASSLSYWTQETQYF
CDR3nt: TGTGCCAGCAGTTTATCTTATTGGACCCAAGAGACCCAGTACTTC

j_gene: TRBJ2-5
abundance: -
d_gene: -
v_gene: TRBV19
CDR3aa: CASSPSQETQYF
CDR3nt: TGTGCCAGTAGTCCTAGCCAAGAGACCCAGTACTTC

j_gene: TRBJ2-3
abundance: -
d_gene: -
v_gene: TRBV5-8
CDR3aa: CASSSGLASRTDTQYF
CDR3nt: TGTGCCAGCAGCTCGGGATTAGCCTCACGCACAGATACGCAGTATTTT

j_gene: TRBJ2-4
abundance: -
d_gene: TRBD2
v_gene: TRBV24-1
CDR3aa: CATSEPPGTSGRSSHIQYF
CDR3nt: TGTGCCACCAGTGAGCCCCCCGGGACTAGCGGGAGGAGTTCGCACATTCAGTACTTC

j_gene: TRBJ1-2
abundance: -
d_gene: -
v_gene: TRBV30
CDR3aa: CAWNRNYGYTF
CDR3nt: TGTGCCTGGAATAGAAACTATGGCTACACCTTC

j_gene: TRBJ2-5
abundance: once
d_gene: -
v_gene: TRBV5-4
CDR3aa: CASSLTGTSSQETQYF
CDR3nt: TGTGCCAGCAGCTTAACCGGGACCTCCAGCCAAGAGACCCAGTACTTC

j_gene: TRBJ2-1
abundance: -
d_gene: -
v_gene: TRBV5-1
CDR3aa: CASSLGGSINEQFF
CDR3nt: TGCGCCAGCAGCTTGGGGGGTTCAATCAATGAGCAGTTCTTC

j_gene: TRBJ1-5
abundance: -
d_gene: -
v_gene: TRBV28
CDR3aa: CASSLGQTHQPQHF
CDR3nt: TGTGCCAGCAGTCTGGGACAAACTCATCAGCCCCAGCATTTT

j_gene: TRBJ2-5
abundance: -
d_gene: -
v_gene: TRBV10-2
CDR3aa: CASSAMRGGAETQYF
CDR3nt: TGCGCCAGCAGTGCGATGCGAGGGGGGGCCGAGACCCAGTACTTC

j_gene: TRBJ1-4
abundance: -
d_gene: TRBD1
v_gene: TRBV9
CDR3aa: CASSPRGTVGATNEKLFF
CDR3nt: TGTGCCAGCAGCCCCAGGGGGACAGTCGGTGCAACTAATGAAAAACTGTTTTTT

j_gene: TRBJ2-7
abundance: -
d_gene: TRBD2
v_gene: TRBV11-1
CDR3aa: CASSLGTSGRGEQYF
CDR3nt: TGTGCCAGCAGCCTTGGGACTAGCGGGAGGGGCGAGCAGTACTTC

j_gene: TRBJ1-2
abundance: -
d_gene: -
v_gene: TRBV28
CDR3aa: CASTSGNYGYTF
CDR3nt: TGTGCCAGCACTTCGGGGAACTATGGCTACACCTTC

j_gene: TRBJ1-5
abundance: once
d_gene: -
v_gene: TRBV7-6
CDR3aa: CASSLIPDGGSQPQHF
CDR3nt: TGTGCCAGCAGCTTAATACCAGATGGTGGAAGTCAGCCCCAGCATTTT

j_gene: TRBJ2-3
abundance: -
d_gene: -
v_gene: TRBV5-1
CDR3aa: CASSLGQALGTDTQYF
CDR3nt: TGCGCCAGCAGCTTGGGTCAGGCCTTGGGCACAGATACGCAGTATTTT

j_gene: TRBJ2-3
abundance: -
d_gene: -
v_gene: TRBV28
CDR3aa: CASTPRGDTQYF
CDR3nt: TGTGCCAGCACCCCCCGGGGGGATACGCAGTATTTT

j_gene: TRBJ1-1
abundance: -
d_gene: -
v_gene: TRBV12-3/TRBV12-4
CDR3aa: CASSLYVVGAFF
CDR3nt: TGTGCCAGCAGCCTCTATGTGGTTGGAGCTTTCTTT

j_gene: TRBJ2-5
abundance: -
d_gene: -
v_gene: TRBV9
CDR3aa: CASSVSSWETQYF
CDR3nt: TGTGCCAGCAGCGTGAGTAGTTGGGAGACCCAGTACTTC

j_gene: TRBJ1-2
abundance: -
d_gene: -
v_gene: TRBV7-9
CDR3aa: CASSLGGRKLGYTF
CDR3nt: TGTGCCAGCAGCTTAGGAGGCAGAAAGCTTGGCTACACCTTC

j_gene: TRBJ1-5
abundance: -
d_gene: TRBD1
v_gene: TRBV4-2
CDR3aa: CASSQGVGPGTGNQPQHF
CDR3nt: TGTGCCAGCAGCCAAGGTGTGGGCCCCGGGACAGGGAATCAGCCCCAGCATTTT

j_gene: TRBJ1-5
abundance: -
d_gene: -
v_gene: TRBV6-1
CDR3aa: CASSEVVGNQPQHF
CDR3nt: TGTGCCAGCAGTGAGGTGGTAGGCAATCAGCCCCAGCATTTT

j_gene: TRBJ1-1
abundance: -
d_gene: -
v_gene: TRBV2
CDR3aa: CASSEYVNTEAFF
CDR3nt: TGTGCCAGCAGTGAGTACGTGAACACTGAAGCTTTCTTT

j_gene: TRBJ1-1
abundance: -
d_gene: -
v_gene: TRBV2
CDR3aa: CASSEAKSHEAFF
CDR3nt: TGTGCCAGCAGTGAAGCCAAAAGCCATGAAGCTTTCTTT

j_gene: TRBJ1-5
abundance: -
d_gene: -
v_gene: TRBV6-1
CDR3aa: CASSEIGFGQPQHF
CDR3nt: TGTGCCAGCAGTGAAATTGGTTTTGGCCAGCCCCAGCATTTT

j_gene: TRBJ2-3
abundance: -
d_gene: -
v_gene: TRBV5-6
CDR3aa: CASSFRATDTQYF
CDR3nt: TGTGCCAGCAGCTTCAGGGCAACAGATACGCAGTATTTT

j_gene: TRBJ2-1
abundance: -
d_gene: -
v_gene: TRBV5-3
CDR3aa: CARSLVAGVLNNEQFF
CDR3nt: TGTGCCAGAAGCTTGGTCGCAGGGGTTTTGAACAATGAGCAGTTCTTC

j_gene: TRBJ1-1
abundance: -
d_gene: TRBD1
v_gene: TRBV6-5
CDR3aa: CASSYSISGGVTEAFF
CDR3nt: TGTGCCAGCAGTTACTCGATATCAGGGGGGGTGACTGAAGCTTTCTTT

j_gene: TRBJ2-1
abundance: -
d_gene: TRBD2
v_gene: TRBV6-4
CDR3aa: CASSDIGLAGGGEQFF
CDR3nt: TGTGCCAGCAGTGACATAGGACTAGCGGGAGGGGGTGAGCAGTTCTTC

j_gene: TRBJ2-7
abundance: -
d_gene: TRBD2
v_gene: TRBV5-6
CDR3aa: CASSPPAGEAGTSYEQYF
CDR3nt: TGTGCCAGCAGCCCCCCAGCCGGAGAAGCCGGGACTAGCTACGAGCAGTACTTC

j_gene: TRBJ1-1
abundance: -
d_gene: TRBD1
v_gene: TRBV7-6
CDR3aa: CASSPLPGQGIRNTEAFF
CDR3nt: TGTGCCAGCAGTCCCCTTCCGGGACAGGGTATTAGGAACACTGAAGCTTTCTTT

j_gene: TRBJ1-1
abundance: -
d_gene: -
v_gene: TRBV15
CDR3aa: CATSRDKGFNTEAFF
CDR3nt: TGTGCCACCAGCAGAGATAAGGGGTTTAACACTGAAGCTTTCTTT